Listed below are T cell receptor beta chains from one sample, sequenced in a study of human T cells and chemical hapten exposure. TCRdb re-called the RACE reads with MiXCR, one entry per CDR3 protein. The data hold approximately 400,000 distinct CDR3 sequences, with 5.1% observed a single time. This material consisted of whole blood, taken in connection with sensitization to the hapten diphenylcyclopropenone (DPC). Receptors originate from a woman in her fifties or sixties with alopecia areata. Some clones in this sample may be carry-over from other donors' samples. Both conserved end residues are part of each CDR3. A D gene is named only where the DNA matches it firmly. Where a row states a size, it is once, few, many or the class of an expanded clone; other rows omit it.

>.|TRBV7-9|few|TRBJ2-1
CASSLGRVTYYNEQFF
TGTGCCAGCAGCTTAGGCAGGGTCACTTACTACAATGAGCAGTTCTTC
>TRBD1|TRBV6-2/TRBV6-3|few|TRBJ2-3
CASSTGALNTDTQYF
TGTGCCAGCAGTACAGGGGCCTTAAACACAGATACGCAGTATTTT
>.|TRBV7-9|few|TRBJ1-1
CASLEENTEAFF
TGTGCCAGCCTAGAGGAGAACACTGAAGCTTTCTTT
>TRBD2|TRBV29-1|many|TRBJ2-5
CSVYETGLVETQYF
TGCAGCGTTTATGAGACCGGACTAGTGGAGACCCAGTACTTC
>.|TRBV5-1|.|TRBJ2-7
CASSLVGEEQYF
TGCGCCAGCAGCTTGGTCGGGGAGGAGCAGTACTTC
>TRBD1|TRBV28|many|TRBJ2-4
CASGRTGLAKNIQYF
TGTGCCAGCGGTAGGACAGGACTAGCCAAAAACATTCAGTACTTC
>.|TRBV15|many|TRBJ2-3
CATSRGERGTQYF
TGTGCCACCAGCAGAGGGGAGAGGGGTACGCAGTATTTT
>.|TRBV4-1|.|TRBJ1-1
CASSQDPGFGTEAFF
TGCGCCAGCAGCCAAGATCCGGGGTTTGGCACTGAAGCTTTCTTT
>TRBD1|TRBV7-8|few|TRBJ2-2
CASRRDRATGELFF
TGTGCCAGCAGAAGGGACAGGGCCACCGGGGAGCTGTTTTTT
>TRBD1|TRBV5-1|few|TRBJ1-2
CASSILQGGSNYGYTF
TGCGCCAGCAGCATACTACAGGGGGGATCTAACTATGGCTACACCTTC
>TRBD1|TRBV9|.|TRBJ2-5
CASSATGASQTQYF
TGTGCCAGCAGCGCTACAGGGGCTTCGCAGACCCAGTACTTC
>.|TRBV4-1|.|TRBJ2-5
CASSQEQVTPTQTQYF
TGCGCCAGCAGCCAAGAACAAGTGACCCCAACCCAGACCCAGTACTTC
>TRBD2|TRBV2|few|TRBJ2-3
CATTGRGGRTDTQYF
TGTGCCACCACCGGGCGCGGGGGGCGCACAGATACGCAGTATTTT
>TRBD1|TRBV7-8|few|TRBJ1-1
CASSRRQQGAMNTEAFF
TGTGCCAGCAGCCGAAGGCAACAGGGGGCGATGAACACTGAAGCTTTCTTT
>TRBD2|TRBV20-1|many|TRBJ2-1
CSERLAGVQFF
TGCAGTGAAAGGCTAGCGGGAGTTCAGTTCTTC
>.|TRBV25-1|few|TRBJ2-3
CASESGGAPSDTQYF
TGTGCCAGCGAGTCCGGGGGCGCCCCCTCAGATACGCAGTATTTT
>.|TRBV5-8|.|TRBJ1-5
CASSLFQGRNQPQHF
TGTGCCAGCAGCTTATTTCAGGGACGCAATCAGCCCCAGCATTTT
>.|TRBV20-1|.|TRBJ2-1
CSARERGLGHNEQFF
TGCAGTGCTAGAGAGCGGGGCTTGGGACACAATGAGCAGTTCTTC
>.|TRBV6-5|many|TRBJ2-1
CASSPSPGGDEQFF
TGTGCCAGCAGTCCCTCCCCCGGAGGCGATGAGCAGTTCTTC
>.|TRBV6-5|few|TRBJ1-1
CASSYVGPDRAFF
TGTGCCAGCAGTTACGTAGGACCTGACAGGGCTTTCTTT
>.|TRBV10-2|.|TRBJ1-2
CASSLQRGLGGYTF
TGCGCCAGCAGTCTACAGAGAGGCCTAGGTGGCTACACCTTC
>TRBD1|TRBV5-1|many|TRBJ2-1
CASSMDRGNEQFF
TGCGCCAGCAGCATGGACAGGGGGAATGAGCAGTTCTTC
>TRBD1|TRBV7-9|few|TRBJ2-5
CASSLVGGRKTQYF
TGTGCCAGCAGCCTCGTAGGGGGCAGAAAGACCCAGTACTTC
>.|TRBV4-3|many|TRBJ2-6
CASSFGDKGANVLTF
TGCGCCAGCAGCTTCGGGGATAAGGGGGCCAACGTCCTGACTTTC
>TRBD2|TRBV6-5|many|TRBJ2-1
CASRLYRAVAGGNEQFF
TGTGCCAGCAGACTTTACAGGGCGGTAGCGGGAGGCAATGAGCAGTTCTTC
>.|TRBV24-1|few|TRBJ1-1
CATSDPEYTEAFF
TGTGCCACCAGTGACCCCGAATACACTGAAGCTTTCTTT
>TRBD1|TRBV29-1|many|TRBJ2-1
CSVDPTGIYNEQFF
TGCAGCGTTGACCCGACAGGGATCTACAATGAGCAGTTCTTC
>TRBD1|TRBV7-9|.|TRBJ1-2
CASSSTGVSYGYTF
TGTGCCAGCAGCTCGACAGGGGTCTCCTATGGCTACACCTTC
>.|TRBV18|many|TRBJ2-7
CASSPGGVEQYF
TGTGCCAGCTCTCCAGGAGGGGTCGAGCAGTACTTC
>TRBD2|TRBV9|few|TRBJ2-1
CASSYPTSGGPYNEQFF
TGTGCCAGCAGCTACCCGACTAGCGGGGGGCCTTACAATGAGCAGTTCTTC
>.|TRBV29-1|many|TRBJ2-7
CSVVGTVKAHEQYF
TGCAGCGTTGTCGGGACGGTCAAGGCCCACGAGCAGTACTTC
>.|TRBV7-6|few|TRBJ1-5
CASSLAAGDSNQPQHF
TGTGCCAGCAGCTTAGCTGCAGGAGATAGCAATCAGCCCCAGCATTTT
>.|TRBV21-1|.|TRBJ2-3
CASSKDPEEDTDTQYF
TGTGCCAGCAGCAAAGACCCGGAAGAAGACACAGATACGCAGTATTTT
>.|TRBV28|few|TRBJ2-3
CASSPRDWFGTDTQYF
TGTGCCAGCAGTCCCCGGGACTGGTTCGGCACAGATACGCAGTATTTT
>.|TRBV2|many|TRBJ1-1
CASSDRGVTEAFF
TGTGCCAGCAGTGACAGAGGGGTCACTGAAGCTTTCTTT
>.|TRBV18|few|TRBJ2-5
CASSPAQGRMETQYF
TGTGCCAGCTCACCGGCACAGGGGAGGATGGAGACCCAGTACTTC
>.|TRBV12-3/TRBV12-4|many|TRBJ2-5
CASTPGYTETQYF
TGTGCCAGCACCCCGGGGTACACAGAGACCCAGTACTTC
>TRBD1|TRBV27|many|TRBJ1-2
CASSFKGQFYGYTF
TGTGCCAGCAGTTTCAAGGGACAGTTCTATGGCTACACCTTC
>TRBD1|TRBV5-6|few|TRBJ2-7
CASSGYRGAYEQYF
TGTGCCAGCAGCGGGTACAGGGGAGCCTACGAGCAGTACTTC
>TRBD1|TRBV7-8|few|TRBJ1-3
CASSYPGGTIYF
TGTGCCAGCAGCTATCCAGGGGGCACCATATATTTT